This T cell receptor (beta chain) emerged from a study of T-cell memory formation after mild COVID-19. TCRdb fed the 5' RACE reads into MiXCR, producing one record per CDR3 protein. The sample records under 450,000 distinct CDR3 sequences, under 25% being singletons. Germline values: CDR1 SGHRS, CDR2 YFSETQ. This CDR3 comprises 16 residues. V shed 4 bases, J shed 3 bases, and the junction held 8 bases outside the gene matches. Findings and caveats of the study: Pre-infection memory showed some responding clones, and this suggested that cross-reactive memory joined.

Worth noting for this clonotype: Its antigen is currently unknown.

This clonotype originated in an adult woman who had mild COVID-19 (a few samples of this study predate the infection). Cell type and time point are not known. V usage is TRBV5-1 and J usage is TRBJ2-1; TRBD2 agrees at 9 bases. The material sequenced was PBMCs or a T cell subset sorted from them (not recorded which). The CDR3 nucleotides read TGCGCCAGCAGCAGCGGACTAGCGATGAACTACAATGAGCAGTTCTTC. Translation: CASSSGLAMNYNEQFF.